The clone carrying this TCR beta chain was detected many times. The antigen remains unidentified. Preparing the TCRbeta library involved the use of unique molecular identifiers. TCRdb reprocessed the PCR reads with MiXCR, giving one entry per CDR3 protein. The sample holds hundreds of thousands of distinct CDR3 sequences, 10% to 15% seen once. This specimen belongs to a study of T-cell reconstitution after alpha-beta-depleted transplantation in children. Findings of the study overall: Elevated TCRbeta diversity at day 60 was traced, in some patients, to surviving recipient T cells and thymic progenitors. Once a year had passed after transplant, T-cell counts and diversity came mostly from newly produced T cells.

Germline CDR1 DFQATT, CDR2 SNEGSKA (reference sequence). The V and J ends lost 6 bases and 6 bases respectively, with 11 bases between them. The CDR3 spans 12 residues. This specimen consisted of PBMCs, mostly from graft donor cells, obtained 360 days after TCRalphabeta/CD19-depleted stem cell transplant. This clonotype originated in a male patient aged 5 to 17 who had a stem cell transplant for acute myeloid leukemia, so the T cells may come from the graft donor. V usage is TRBV20-1 and J usage is TRBJ2-2; tentative D call: TRBD1 (5 bases). In DNA form, the CDR3 reads TGCAGTGCGGCGACAGACCCCGGGGAGCTGTTTTTT. Translating it yields CSAATDPGELFF.